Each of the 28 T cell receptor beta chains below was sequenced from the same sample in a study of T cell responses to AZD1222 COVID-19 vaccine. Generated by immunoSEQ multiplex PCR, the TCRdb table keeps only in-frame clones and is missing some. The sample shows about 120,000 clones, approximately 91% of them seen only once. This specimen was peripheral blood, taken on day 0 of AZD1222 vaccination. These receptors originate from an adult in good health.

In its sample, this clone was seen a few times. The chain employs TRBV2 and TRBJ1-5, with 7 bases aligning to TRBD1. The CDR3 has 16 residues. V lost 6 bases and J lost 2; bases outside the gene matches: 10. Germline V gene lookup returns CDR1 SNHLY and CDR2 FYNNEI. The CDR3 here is CASRGHRGRGNQPQHF. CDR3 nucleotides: TGTGCCAGCAGGGGGCACAGGGGAAGGGGCAATCAGCCCCAGCATTTT.

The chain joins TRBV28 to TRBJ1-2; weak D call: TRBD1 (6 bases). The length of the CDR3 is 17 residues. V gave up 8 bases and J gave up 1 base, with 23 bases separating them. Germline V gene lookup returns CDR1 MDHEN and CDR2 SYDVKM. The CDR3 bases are TGTGCCAGCGTGAAAGGCGGGGGCCGGGGGCTTAACTATGGCTACACCTTC. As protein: CASVKGGGRGLNYGYTF.

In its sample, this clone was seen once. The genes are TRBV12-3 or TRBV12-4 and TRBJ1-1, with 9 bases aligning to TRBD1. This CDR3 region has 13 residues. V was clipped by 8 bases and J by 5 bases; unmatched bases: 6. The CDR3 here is CASRGQGRTEAFF. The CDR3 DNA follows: TGTGCCAGCCGGGGACAGGGACGGACTGAAGCTTTCTTT.

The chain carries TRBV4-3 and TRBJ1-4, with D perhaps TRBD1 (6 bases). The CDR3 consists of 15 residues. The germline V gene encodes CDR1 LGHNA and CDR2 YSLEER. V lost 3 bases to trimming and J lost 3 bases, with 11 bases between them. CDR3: CASSQNRDPNEKLFF. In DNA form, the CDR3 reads TGCGCCAGCAGCCAGAACAGGGATCCTAATGAAAAACTGTTTTTT.

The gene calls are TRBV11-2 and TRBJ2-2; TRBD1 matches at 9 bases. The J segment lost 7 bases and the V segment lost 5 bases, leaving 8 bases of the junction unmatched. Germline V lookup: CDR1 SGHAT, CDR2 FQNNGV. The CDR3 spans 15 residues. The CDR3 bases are TGTGCCAGCAGCCCCTTAACAGGGGGCATCGGGGAGCTGTTTTTT. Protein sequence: CASSPLTGGIGELFF.

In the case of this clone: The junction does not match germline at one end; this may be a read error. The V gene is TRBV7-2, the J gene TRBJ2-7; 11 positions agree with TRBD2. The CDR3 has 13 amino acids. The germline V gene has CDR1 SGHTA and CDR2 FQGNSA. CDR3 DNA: TGTGCCAGCAGCTTAGGGGGACTAGCGGCGGGCGACTTC. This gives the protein CASSLGGLAAGDF.

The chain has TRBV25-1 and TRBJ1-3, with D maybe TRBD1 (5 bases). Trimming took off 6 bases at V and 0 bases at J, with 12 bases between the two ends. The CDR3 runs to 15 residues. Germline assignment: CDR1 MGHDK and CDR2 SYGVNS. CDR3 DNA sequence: TGTGCCAGCAGCCCCCGGGACCACTCTGGAAACACCATATATTTT. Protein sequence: CASSPRDHSGNTIYF.

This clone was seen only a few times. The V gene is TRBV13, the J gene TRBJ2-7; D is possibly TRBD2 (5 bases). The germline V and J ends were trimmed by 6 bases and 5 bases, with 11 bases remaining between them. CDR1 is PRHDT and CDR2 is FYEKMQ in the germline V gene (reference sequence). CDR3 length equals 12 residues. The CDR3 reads CASRGRVNEQYF. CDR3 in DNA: TGTGCCAGCAGAGGGCGGGTTAACGAGCAGTACTTC.

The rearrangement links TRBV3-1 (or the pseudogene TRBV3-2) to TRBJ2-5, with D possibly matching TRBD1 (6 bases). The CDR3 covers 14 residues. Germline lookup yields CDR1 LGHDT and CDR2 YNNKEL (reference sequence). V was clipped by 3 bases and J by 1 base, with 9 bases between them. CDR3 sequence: CASSHWTVQETQYF. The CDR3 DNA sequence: TGTGCCAGCAGCCACTGGACAGTCCAAGAGACCCAGTACTTC.

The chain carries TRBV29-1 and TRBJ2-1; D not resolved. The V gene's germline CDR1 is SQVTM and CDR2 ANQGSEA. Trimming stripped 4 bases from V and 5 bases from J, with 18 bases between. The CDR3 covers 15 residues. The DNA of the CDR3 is TGCAGCGTTGCCTCAGGAATAATTACGAACAATGAGCAGTTCTTC. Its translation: CSVASGIITNNEQFF.

CDR3 bases: TGTGCCAGCAGCTCAAGCGGGGGTATCTACAATGAGCAGTTCTTC. The encoded protein is CASSSSGGIYNEQFF. V and J are TRBV11-2 and TRBJ2-1, with 8 bases aligning to TRBD2. The ends lost 4 bases at V and 3 bases at J; junction bases unmatched: 5. From germline, CDR1 is SGHAT and CDR2 FQNNGV. This CDR3 is built from 15 residues.

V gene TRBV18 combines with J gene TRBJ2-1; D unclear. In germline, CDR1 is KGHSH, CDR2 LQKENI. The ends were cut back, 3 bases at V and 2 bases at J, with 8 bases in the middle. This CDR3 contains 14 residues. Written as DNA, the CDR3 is TGTGCCAGCTCACCTGACTTGACCTACAATGAGCAGTTCTTC. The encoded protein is CASSPDLTYNEQFF. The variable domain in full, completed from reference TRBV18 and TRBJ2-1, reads NAGVMQNPRHLVRRRGQEARLRCSPMKGHSHVYWYRQLPEEGLKFMVYLQKENIIDESGMPKERFSAEFPKEGPSILRIQQVVRGDSAAYFCASSPDLTYNEQFFGPGTRLTVL.

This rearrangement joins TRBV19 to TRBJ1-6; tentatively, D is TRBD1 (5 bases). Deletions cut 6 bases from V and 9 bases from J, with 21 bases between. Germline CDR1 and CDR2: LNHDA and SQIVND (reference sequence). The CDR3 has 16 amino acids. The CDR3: CASRTGTLDLRSPLHF. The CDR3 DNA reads TGTGCCAGTAGGACGGGGACTCTGGATTTACGTTCACCCCTCCACTTT.

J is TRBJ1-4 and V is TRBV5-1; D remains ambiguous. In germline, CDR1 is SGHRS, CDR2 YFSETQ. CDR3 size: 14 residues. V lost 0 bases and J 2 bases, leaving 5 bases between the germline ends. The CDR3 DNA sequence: TGCGCCAGCAGCTTGGCCCTTACTAATGAAAAACTGTTTTTT. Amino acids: CASSLALTNEKLFF.

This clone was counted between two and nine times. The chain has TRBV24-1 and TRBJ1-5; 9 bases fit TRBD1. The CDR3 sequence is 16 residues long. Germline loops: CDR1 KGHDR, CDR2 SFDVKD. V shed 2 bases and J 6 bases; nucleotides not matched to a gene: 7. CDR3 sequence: CATSDSRHRGRQPQHF. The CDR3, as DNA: TGTGCCACCAGTGATTCGAGGCACAGGGGGCGTCAGCCCCAGCATTTT.

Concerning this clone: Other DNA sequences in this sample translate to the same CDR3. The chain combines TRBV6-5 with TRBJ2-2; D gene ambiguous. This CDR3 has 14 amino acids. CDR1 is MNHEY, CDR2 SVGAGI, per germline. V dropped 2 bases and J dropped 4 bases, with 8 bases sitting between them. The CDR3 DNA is TGTGCCAGCAGTTACGGCCCGGCCACCGGGGAGCTGTTTTTT. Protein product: CASSYGPATGELFF.

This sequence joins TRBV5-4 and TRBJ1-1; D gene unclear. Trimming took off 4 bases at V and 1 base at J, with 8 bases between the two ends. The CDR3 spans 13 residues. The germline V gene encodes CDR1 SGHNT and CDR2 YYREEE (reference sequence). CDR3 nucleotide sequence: TGTGCCAGCAGCCATAACACGAACACTGAAGCTTTCTTT. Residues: CASSHNTNTEAFF.

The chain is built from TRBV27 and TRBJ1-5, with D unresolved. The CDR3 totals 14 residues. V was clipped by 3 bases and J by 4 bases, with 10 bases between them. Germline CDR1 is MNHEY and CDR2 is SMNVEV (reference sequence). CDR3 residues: CASSFHGENQPQHF. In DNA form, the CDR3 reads TGTGCCAGCAGTTTTCACGGGGAAAATCAGCCCCAGCATTTT.

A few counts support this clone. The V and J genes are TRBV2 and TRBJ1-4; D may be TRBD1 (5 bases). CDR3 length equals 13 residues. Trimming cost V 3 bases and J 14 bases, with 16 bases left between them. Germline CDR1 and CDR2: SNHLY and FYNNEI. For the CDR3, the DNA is TGTGCCAGCAGTGAGCAGATGGGGGGGACGCTGTTTTTT. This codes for CASSEQMGGTLFF.

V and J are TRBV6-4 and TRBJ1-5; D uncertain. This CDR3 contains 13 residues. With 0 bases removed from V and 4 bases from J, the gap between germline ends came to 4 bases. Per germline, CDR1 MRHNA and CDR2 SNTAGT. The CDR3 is CASSDSPNQPQHF. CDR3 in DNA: TGTGCCAGCAGTGACTCACCGAATCAGCCCCAGCATTTT.

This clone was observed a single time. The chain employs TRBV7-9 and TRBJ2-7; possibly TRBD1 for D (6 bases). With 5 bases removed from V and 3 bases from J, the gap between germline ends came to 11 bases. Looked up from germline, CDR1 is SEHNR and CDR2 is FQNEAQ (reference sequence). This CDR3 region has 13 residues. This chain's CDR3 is CASSPDRLYEQYF. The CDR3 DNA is TGTGCCAGCAGCCCGGACAGACTCTACGAGCAGTACTTC.

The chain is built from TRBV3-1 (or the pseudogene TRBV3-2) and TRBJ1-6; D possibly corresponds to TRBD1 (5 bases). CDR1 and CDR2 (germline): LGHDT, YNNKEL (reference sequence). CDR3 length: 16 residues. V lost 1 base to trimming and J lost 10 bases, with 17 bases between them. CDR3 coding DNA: TGTGCCAGCAGCCAAGGATCAGGACATATATTATCACCCCTCCACTTT. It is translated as CASSQGSGHILSPLHF.

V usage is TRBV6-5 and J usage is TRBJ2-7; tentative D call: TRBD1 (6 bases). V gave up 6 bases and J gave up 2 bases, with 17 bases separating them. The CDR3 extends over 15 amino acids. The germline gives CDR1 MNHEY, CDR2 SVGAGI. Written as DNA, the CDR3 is TGTGCCAGCAGAAGACATGGGACAAAAGCCTACGAGCAGTACTTC. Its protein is CASRRHGTKAYEQYF.

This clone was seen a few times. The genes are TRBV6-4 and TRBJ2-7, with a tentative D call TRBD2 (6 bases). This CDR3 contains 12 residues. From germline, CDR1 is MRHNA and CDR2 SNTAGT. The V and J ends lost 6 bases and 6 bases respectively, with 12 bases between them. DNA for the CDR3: TGTGCCAGCAGGGGATTCGGGGGCGAGCAGTACTTC. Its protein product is CASRGFGGEQYF.

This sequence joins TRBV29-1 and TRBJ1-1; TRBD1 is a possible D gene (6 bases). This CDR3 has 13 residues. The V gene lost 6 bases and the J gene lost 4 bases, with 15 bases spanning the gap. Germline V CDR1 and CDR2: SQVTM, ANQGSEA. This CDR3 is CSVSRGEGTEAFF. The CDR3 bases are TGCAGCGTATCCAGGGGTGAGGGCACTGAAGCTTTCTTT. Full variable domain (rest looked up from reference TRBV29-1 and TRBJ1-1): SAVISQKPSRDICQRGTSLTIQCQVDSQVTMMFWYRQQPGQSLTLIATANQGSEATYESGFVIDKFPISRPNLTFSTLTVSNMSPEDSSIYLCSVSRGEGTEAFFGQGTRLTVV.

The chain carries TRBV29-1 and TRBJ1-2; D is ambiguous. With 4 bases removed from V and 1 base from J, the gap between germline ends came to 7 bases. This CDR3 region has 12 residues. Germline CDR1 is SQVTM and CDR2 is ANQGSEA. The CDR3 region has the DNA TGCAGCGTTGTTGTCAGTAACTATGGCTACACCTTC. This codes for CSVVVSNYGYTF.

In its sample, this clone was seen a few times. CDR3 coding DNA: TGCGCCAGCAGCCAGTCGGTCAGCCAGCCCCAGCATTTT. Its translation: CASSQSVSQPQHF. The chain uses TRBV4-3 and TRBJ1-5, with D hard to call. The CDR3 runs to 13 residues. Trimming removed 3 bases from V and 7 bases from J, with 10 bases in between. Germline V CDR1 and CDR2: LGHNA, YSLEER.

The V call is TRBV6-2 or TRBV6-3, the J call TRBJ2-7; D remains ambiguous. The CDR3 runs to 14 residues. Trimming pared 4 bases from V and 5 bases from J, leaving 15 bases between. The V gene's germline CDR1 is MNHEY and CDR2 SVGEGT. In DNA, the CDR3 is TGTGCCAGCAGTTGGTCATATTCCGGCCACGAGCAGTACTTC. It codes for CASSWSYSGHEQYF.